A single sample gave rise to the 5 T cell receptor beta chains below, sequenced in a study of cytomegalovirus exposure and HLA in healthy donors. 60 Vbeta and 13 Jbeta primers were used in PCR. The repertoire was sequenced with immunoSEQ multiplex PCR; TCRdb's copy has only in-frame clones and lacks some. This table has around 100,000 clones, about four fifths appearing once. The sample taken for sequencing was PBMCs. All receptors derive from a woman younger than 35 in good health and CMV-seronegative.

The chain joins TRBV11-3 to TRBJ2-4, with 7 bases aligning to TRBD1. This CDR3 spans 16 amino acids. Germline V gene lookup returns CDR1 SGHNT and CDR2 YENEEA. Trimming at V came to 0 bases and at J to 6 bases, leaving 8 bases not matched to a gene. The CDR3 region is CASSLEGGRMRNIQYF. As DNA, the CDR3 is TGTGCCAGCAGCTTAGAAGGGGGCCGAATGAGAAACATTCAGTACTTC.

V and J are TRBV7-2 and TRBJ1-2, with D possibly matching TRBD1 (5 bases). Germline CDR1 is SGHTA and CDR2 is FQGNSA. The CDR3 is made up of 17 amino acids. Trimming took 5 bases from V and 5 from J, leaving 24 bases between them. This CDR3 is CASSLRVQVGVGYGYTF. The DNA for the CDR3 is TGTGCCAGCAGCCTCAGGGTCCAGGTCGGTGTTGGATATGGCTACACCTTC. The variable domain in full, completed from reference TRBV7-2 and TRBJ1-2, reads GAGVSQSPSNKVTEKGKDVELRCDPISGHTALYWYRQSLGQGLEFLIYFQGNSAPDKSGLPSDRFSAERTGGSVSTLTIQRTQQEDSAVYLCASSLRVQVGVGYGYTFGSGTRLTVV.

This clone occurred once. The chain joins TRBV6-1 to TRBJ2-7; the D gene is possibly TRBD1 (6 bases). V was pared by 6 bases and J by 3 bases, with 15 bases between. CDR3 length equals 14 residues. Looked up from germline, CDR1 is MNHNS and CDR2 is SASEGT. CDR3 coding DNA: TGTGCCAGCAGCGCTGACAGGAGCTTCTACGAGCAGTACTTC. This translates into CASSADRSFYEQYF.

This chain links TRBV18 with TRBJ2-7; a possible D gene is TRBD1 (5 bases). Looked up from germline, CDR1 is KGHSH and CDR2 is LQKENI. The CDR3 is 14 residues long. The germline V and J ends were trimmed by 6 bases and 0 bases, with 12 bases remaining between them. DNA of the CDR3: TGTGCCAGCTCTCCCCAGGGAAACTCCTACGAGCAGTACTTC. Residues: CASSPQGNSYEQYF. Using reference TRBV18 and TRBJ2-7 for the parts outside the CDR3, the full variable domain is NAGVMQNPRHLVRRRGQEARLRCSPMKGHSHVYWYRQLPEEGLKFMVYLQKENIIDESGMPKERFSAEFPKEGPSILRIQQVVRGDSAAYFCASSPQGNSYEQYFGPGTRLTVT.

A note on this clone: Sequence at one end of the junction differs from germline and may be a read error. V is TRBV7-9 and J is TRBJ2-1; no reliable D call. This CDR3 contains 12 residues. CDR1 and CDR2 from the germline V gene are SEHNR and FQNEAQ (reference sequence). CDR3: CSSSLVSDEQFF. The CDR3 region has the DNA TGTTCCAGCAGCTTAGTGTCGGATGAGCAGTTCTTC.